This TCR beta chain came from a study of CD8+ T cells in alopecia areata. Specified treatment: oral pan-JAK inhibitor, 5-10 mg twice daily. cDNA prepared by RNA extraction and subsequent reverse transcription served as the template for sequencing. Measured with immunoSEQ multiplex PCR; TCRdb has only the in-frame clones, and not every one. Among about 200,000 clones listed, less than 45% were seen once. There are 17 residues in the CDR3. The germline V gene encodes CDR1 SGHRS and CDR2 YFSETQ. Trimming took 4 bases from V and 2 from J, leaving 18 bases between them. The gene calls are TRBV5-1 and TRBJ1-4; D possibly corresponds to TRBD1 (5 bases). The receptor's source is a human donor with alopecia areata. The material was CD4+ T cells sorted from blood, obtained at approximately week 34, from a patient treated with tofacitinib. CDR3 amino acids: CASSPGQGNPTNEKLFF. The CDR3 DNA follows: TGCGCCAGCAGCCCTGGGCAGGGTAACCCCACTAATGAAAAACTGTTTTTT.